The 3 T cell receptor beta chains below all came from one sample that was sequenced in a study of T cell changes during pregnancy in multiple sclerosis (dated by TCRdb to about 2019). Receptor libraries were prepared by the immunoSEQ multiplex PCR assay. What TCRdb holds here is the immuneACCESS table cut down to in-frame rearrangements. Part of the clones is not present; checked against another copy, under half of the missing clones reflect an unresolved V gene, and the others are unexplained. The sample table shows about 62,000 clones, and 80% to 90% are seen once. Of the sample, around 2.3% falls within the top ten clones. This specimen consisted of peripheral blood, obtained in the first trimester of pregnancy. The receptors shown here come from a female donor with multiple sclerosis, enrolled in a pregnancy study.

CDR3 sequence: CASSQEEGRSYGYTF. CDR3 nucleotides: TGCGCCAGCAGCCAAGAGGAAGGGAGGTCTTATGGCTACACCTTC. This chain uses TRBV4-1 with TRBJ1-2; no clear D. The CDR3 is 15 residues long. Germline V gives CDR1 MGHRA, CDR2 YSYEKL. The V end lost 0 bases, the J end lost 5 bases, and 13 bases lay between the germline ends.

V usage is TRBV29-1 and J usage is TRBJ2-7, with 7 bases matching TRBD2. CDR1 SQVTM and CDR2 ANQGSEA come from the germline V gene. This CDR3 region has 14 residues. Trimming removed 6 bases from V and 2 bases from J; junction bases left unmatched: 10. This CDR3 is CSVQTSDDPYEQYF. For the CDR3, the DNA is TGCAGCGTGCAAACTAGCGACGACCCCTACGAGCAGTACTTC.

This clone was seen more than once but under ten times. The V and J genes are TRBV10-1 and TRBJ1-1; D uncertain. Germline CDR1 is WNHNN and CDR2 is SYGVQD (reference sequence). The V gene lost 10 bases and the J gene lost 3 bases, with 15 bases spanning the gap. This CDR3 region has 13 residues. The CDR3 DNA sequence: TGCGCCACCTCCCTCCTGCGGGACACTGAAGCTTTCTTT. This translates into CATSLLRDTEAFF.